This TCR beta chain was sequenced in a study of cytomegalovirus exposure and HLA in healthy donors. The CDR3 runs to 13 residues. From germline, CDR1 is SGHVS and CDR2 FQNEAQ. V lost 5 bases to trimming and J lost 4 bases; unmatched junction nucleotides: 3. PCR amplification relied on 60 Vbeta primers (plus 13 Jbeta primers). This table comes from immunoSEQ multiplex PCR, and its TCRdb copy is limited to in-frame clones, with some not included. The data contain roughly 100,000 clones, approximately 64% of them singletons. The rearrangement links TRBV7-8 to TRBJ2-3; 7 bases line up with TRBD1. The clonotype originates from a woman between 45 and 65 years old in good health and CMV-seropositive. The sequencing input was PBMCs. The CDR3 loop is CASSRGRADTQYF. Here the CDR3 DNA reads TGTGCCAGCAGCAGGGGGCGGGCAGATACGCAGTATTTT.